The rows below give T cell receptor beta chains drawn from one sample of a study of T cell repertoires in cytomegalovirus infection. One entry per CDR3 protein, called by TCRdb with MiXCR from the reads. The table lists about 110,000 distinct CDR3 sequences, around 31% of them singletons. These receptors' antigens are unknown. Source: CD8+ T cells from cultured PBMCs, taken from culture after CMV antigen stimulation. The receptor source for this set is a human donor in good health (CMV status not recorded). Some clones in this sample may be carry-over from other donors' samples. Each CDR3 is given with its conserved first and last residue. Each record gives: V gene, clone size, J gene, CDR3 protein. Not all rows give a size; the values are once, few, many and, for expanded clones, a class.

TRBV11-2,.,TRBJ2-1,CASSKTTGGPYNEQFF
TRBV2,few,TRBJ1-1,CASSNPRDINTEAFF
TRBV11-1,.,TRBJ2-3,CASSLGKAGPAVDTQYF
TRBV6-6,.,TRBJ1-1,CASSYEGGTGKNTEAFF
TRBV11-1,.,TRBJ2-3,CASSFHGLSTDTQYF
TRBV5-1,few,TRBJ2-2,CASSFTGVVSTGELFF
TRBV7-2,few,TRBJ2-3,CASSTDNTDTQYF
TRBV4-1,few,TRBJ1-2,CASSQEGQGGYTF
TRBV15,.,TRBJ1-2,CATSRVYRDNYGYTF
TRBV7-6,.,TRBJ2-7,CASTLFSGTSSSYEQYF
TRBV2,few,TRBJ1-1,CASSSHREENTEAFF
TRBV27,many,TRBJ1-1,CASSPRTVNTEAFF
TRBV20-1,few,TRBJ2-1,CSASSGGVYNEQFF
TRBV7-6,.,TRBJ2-5,CASSQGRPEETQYF
TRBV6-5,.,TRBJ2-2,CASSPDRASSGELFF
TRBV2,few,TRBJ2-7,CASSEIKTGGSYEQYF
TRBV4-2,.,TRBJ2-4,CASSQESAGLAFTKNIQYF
TRBV7-6,.,TRBJ2-7,CASSSGAGGRDEQYF
TRBV6-2/TRBV6-3,few,TRBJ2-5,CASSRYRDRSSQETQYF
TRBV6-1,.,TRBJ2-3,CASSDGGPPRDTQYF
TRBV11-3,.,TRBJ1-6,CASSRTTGWPLHF
TRBV27,.,TRBJ2-5,CASSLTLRQFPQYF
TRBV18,.,TRBJ2-5,CASSSGGSRGRQETQYF
TRBV29-1,few,TRBJ2-2,CSAEGQGTRNTGELFF
TRBV6-1,few,TRBJ2-3,CASSDRSGGGPDTQYF
TRBV7-6,few,TRBJ2-1,CASSWARGDNEQFF